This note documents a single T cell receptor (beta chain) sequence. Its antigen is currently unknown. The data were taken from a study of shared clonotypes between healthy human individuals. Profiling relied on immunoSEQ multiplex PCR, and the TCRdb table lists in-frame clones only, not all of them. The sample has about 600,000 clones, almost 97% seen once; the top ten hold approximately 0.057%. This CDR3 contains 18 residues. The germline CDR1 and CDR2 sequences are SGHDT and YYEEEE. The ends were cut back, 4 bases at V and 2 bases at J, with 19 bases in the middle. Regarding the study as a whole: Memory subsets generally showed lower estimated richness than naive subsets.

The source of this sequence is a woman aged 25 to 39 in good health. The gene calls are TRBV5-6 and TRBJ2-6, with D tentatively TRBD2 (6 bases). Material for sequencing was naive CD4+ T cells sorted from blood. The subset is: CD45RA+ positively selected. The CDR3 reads CASSPSGGAGTGANVLTF. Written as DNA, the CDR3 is TGTGCCAGCAGCCCAAGTGGAGGGGCGGGAACTGGGGCCAACGTCCTGACTTTC.